The rows below give T cell receptor beta chains drawn from one sample of a study of vaccination effects on CD4 cells after COVID-19. No antigen has been assigned to these receptors. Sequenced by immunoSEQ multiplex PCR; TCRdb stores in-frame clones only, minus some. The data hold tens of thousands of clones, with roughly 73% observed a single time. Sequenced here: CD4+ T cells from PBMCs cultured without peptide, sampled after COVID-19 vaccination. Receptors were obtained from a human donor who received a COVID-19 vaccine. Both conserved end residues are part of each CDR3. The D gene is left open where the match is weak. Only some rows state a clone size, as once, few, many or a class for expanded clones.

d_call: -
j_call: TRBJ2-2
v_call: TRBV24-1
clone_size: -
cdr3_aa: CATSDGQHTGELFF
cdr3_nt: TGTGCCACCAGTGATGGCCAGCACACCGGGGAGCTGTTTTTT

d_call: -
j_call: TRBJ2-1
v_call: TRBV19
clone_size: -
cdr3_aa: CASSIAGKPNEQFF
cdr3_nt: TGTGCCAGTAGTATAGCAGGGAAACCCAATGAGCAGTTCTTC

d_call: -
j_call: TRBJ1-4
v_call: TRBV30
clone_size: -
cdr3_aa: CASARGEKLFF
cdr3_nt: TGTGCCTCCGCGCGTGGAGAAAAACTGTTTTTT

d_call: TRBD2
j_call: TRBJ2-2
v_call: TRBV9
clone_size: -
cdr3_aa: CASSVVIGGVSGELFF
cdr3_nt: TGTGCCAGCAGCGTAGTAATCGGGGGGGTCTCGGGGGAGCTGTTTTTT

d_call: -
j_call: TRBJ1-4
v_call: TRBV5-1
clone_size: few
cdr3_aa: CASSSPGRQEKLFF
cdr3_nt: TGCGCCAGCAGCTCCCCAGGGCGACAAGAAAAACTGTTTTTT

d_call: -
j_call: TRBJ1-2
v_call: TRBV7-2
clone_size: -
cdr3_aa: CASSLVQGEYGYTF
cdr3_nt: TGTGCCAGCAGCTTAGTACAGGGAGAGTATGGCTACACCTTC

d_call: -
j_call: TRBJ2-6
v_call: TRBV21-1
clone_size: -
cdr3_aa: CASSKEEGLSGANVLTF
cdr3_nt: TGTGCCAGCAGCAAAGAGGAAGGACTCTCTGGGGCCAACGTCCTGACTTTC

d_call: TRBD1
j_call: TRBJ2-1
v_call: TRBV6-1
clone_size: -
cdr3_aa: CASSERDRNPNEQFF
cdr3_nt: TGTGCCAGCAGTGAAAGGGACAGAAACCCCAATGAGCAGTTCTTC

d_call: TRBD1
j_call: TRBJ1-1
v_call: TRBV3-1/TRBV3-2
clone_size: -
cdr3_aa: CASSRTGLAEAFF
cdr3_nt: TGTGCCAGCAGCCGGACAGGCCTCGCTGAAGCTTTCTTT

d_call: TRBD1
j_call: TRBJ1-3
v_call: TRBV7-2
clone_size: -
cdr3_aa: CASSSQTGASGNTIYF
cdr3_nt: TGTGCCAGCAGCTCACAAACAGGGGCCTCTGGAAACACCATATATTTT

d_call: -
j_call: TRBJ1-5
v_call: TRBV28
clone_size: -
cdr3_aa: CASSSTASNQPQHF
cdr3_nt: TGTGCCAGCAGTTCGACAGCTAGCAATCAGCCCCAGCATTTT

d_call: -
j_call: TRBJ1-6
v_call: TRBV5-6
clone_size: -
cdr3_aa: CASSLGGNSYNSPLHF
cdr3_nt: TGTGCCAGCAGCTTAGGTGGTAACTCCTATAATTCACCCCTCCACTTT

d_call: -
j_call: TRBJ2-5
v_call: TRBV20-1
clone_size: -
cdr3_aa: CSASGRRFSEETQYF
cdr3_nt: TGCAGTGCTAGTGGAAGGCGGTTTTCCGAAGAGACCCAGTACTTC

d_call: -
j_call: TRBJ1-2
v_call: TRBV10-2
clone_size: -
cdr3_aa: CASSSDLRGVYGYTF
cdr3_nt: TGCGCCAGCAGTTCGGACCTTAGAGGGGTTTATGGCTACACCTTC

d_call: -
j_call: TRBJ1-3
v_call: TRBV5-5
clone_size: few
cdr3_aa: CASSLVGAQSSGNTIYF
cdr3_nt: TGTGCCAGCAGCTTGGTAGGGGCCCAGAGCTCTGGAAACACCATATATTTT

d_call: -
j_call: TRBJ1-1
v_call: TRBV6-4
clone_size: once
cdr3_aa: CASSADWNTEAFF
cdr3_nt: TGTGCCAGCAGTGCGGATTGGAACACTGAAGCTTTCTTT

d_call: TRBD1
j_call: TRBJ2-2
v_call: TRBV2
clone_size: -
cdr3_aa: CASIPGTVTGELFF
cdr3_nt: TGTGCCAGCATCCCTGGGACAGTCACCGGGGAGCTGTTTTTT